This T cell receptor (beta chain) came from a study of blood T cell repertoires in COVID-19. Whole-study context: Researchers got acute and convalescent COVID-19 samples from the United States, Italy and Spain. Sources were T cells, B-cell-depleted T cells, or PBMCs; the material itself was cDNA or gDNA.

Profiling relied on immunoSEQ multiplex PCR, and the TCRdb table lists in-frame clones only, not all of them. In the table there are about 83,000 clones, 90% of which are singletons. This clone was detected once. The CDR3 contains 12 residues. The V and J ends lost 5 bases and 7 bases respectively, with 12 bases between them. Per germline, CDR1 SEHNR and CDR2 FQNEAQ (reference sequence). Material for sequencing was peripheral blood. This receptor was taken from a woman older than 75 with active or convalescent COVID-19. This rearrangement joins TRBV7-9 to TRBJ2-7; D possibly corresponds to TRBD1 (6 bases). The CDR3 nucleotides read TGTGCCAGCAGCCCCGGGACAAAAGAGCAGTACTTC. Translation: CASSPGTKEQYF.